Listed below are T cell receptor beta chains from one sample, sequenced in a study of early T cells in non-severe SARS-CoV-2 infection. TCRdb redid the calling of the 5' RACE reads with MiXCR, one entry per CDR3 protein. This table has around 40,000 distinct CDR3 sequences, about a tenth appearing once. Sequencing used whole blood. All receptors derive from an adult who was a healthcare worker with PCR-confirmed SARS-CoV-2 infection or an uninfected control (not recorded which). CDR3s include the opening cysteine and the closing phenylalanine or tryptophan. Each record gives: J gene, V gene, D gene, clone size, CDR3 DNA, CDR3 protein. The D gene is left open where the match is weak. Expanded clones are given a class, and other clones once, few, many or no size at all.

TRBJ1-5 TRBV7-8 NA NA TGTGCCAGCAGCTTAGCGGGGGGACTCCCCCAGCCCCAGCATTTT CASSLAGGLPQPQHF
TRBJ1-6 TRBV7-2 NA NA TGTGCCAGCAGAAACGGTCAGGGCTCCTATAATTCACCCCTCCACTTT CASRNGQGSYNSPLHF
TRBJ1-2 TRBV6-5 TRBD1 NA TGTGCCAGCAGGAGGACAGGGGGGAACTATGGCTACACCTTC CASRRTGGNYGYTF
TRBJ2-5 TRBV29-1 NA many TGCAGCGTTGAAGAACCCGGGGGGACCCAGTACTTC CSVEEPGGTQYF
TRBJ2-3 TRBV9 NA few TGTGCCAGCAGCCCCCTCCGTATGAACACAGATACGCAGTATTTT CASSPLRMNTDTQYF
TRBJ1-4 TRBV19 TRBD1 NA TGTGCCAGTAGAGGGACAGGGTTTGGGGAAAAACTGTTTTTT CASRGTGFGEKLFF
TRBJ2-7 TRBV2 NA few TGTGCCAGCAGTCAGGACAGCTCAGAAAGCGAGCAGTACTTC CASSQDSSESEQYF
TRBJ1-2 TRBV29-1 NA few TGCAGCGTTGATCAAGGGGGCTACACCTTC CSVDQGGYTF
TRBJ1-4 TRBV6-6 NA many TGTGCCAGCAGCTCCCTGCGGGGTGAAAAACTGTTTTTT CASSSLRGEKLFF
TRBJ1-5 TRBV20-1 NA few TGCAGTGCTAGAGAGTATTGGACACCGAATAGCAATCAGCCCCAGCATTTT CSAREYWTPNSNQPQHF
TRBJ2-5 TRBV6-5 NA NA TGTGCCAGCAGTTACTCGTCGAGAGGGATAGAGACCCAGTACTTC CASSYSSRGIETQYF
TRBJ2-3 TRBV7-2 TRBD2 few TGTGCCAGCAGGGAACTAGCGGGGACTAGCACAGATACGCAGTATTTT CASRELAGTSTDTQYF
TRBJ2-7 TRBV6-2/TRBV6-3 TRBD2 many TGTGCCAGCAGTTACTCGGTCCAGCGGGGTTACTACGAGCAGTACTTC CASSYSVQRGYYEQYF
TRBJ2-3 TRBV7-2 NA few TGTGCCACCTGGCCTGGAGATACGCAGTATTTT CATWPGDTQYF
TRBJ2-3 TRBV7-3 NA NA TGTGCCAGCAGCTCCGTTTGGGGGGATACGCAGTATTTT CASSSVWGDTQYF
TRBJ1-2 TRBV21-1 NA many TGTGCCAGCAGCCCCCCCCCAGGGGGGTCTCATGGCTACACCTTC CASSPPPGGSHGYTF
TRBJ2-5 TRBV18 NA many TGTGCCAGCTCAGGAGGGACGGCCGAAGAGACCCAGTACTTC CASSGGTAEETQYF
TRBJ1-6 TRBV7-2 TRBD1 NA TGTGCCAGCAGCTTACTGGGACAGGGATCACCCCTCCACTTT CASSLLGQGSPLHF
TRBJ1-6 TRBV4-3 TRBD1 many TGCGCCAGCAGCCAAGACATGGGCCGACAGGGGATGGACTCACCCCTCCACTTT CASSQDMGRQGMDSPLHF
TRBJ1-2 TRBV12-3/TRBV12-4 NA many TGTGCCAGCAGTCCAAGGACAGCCTATGGCTACACCTTC CASSPRTAYGYTF
TRBJ2-5 TRBV4-3 NA few TGCGCCAGCAGCCAAGAGAGGTCCGTGGAGACCCAGTACTTC CASSQERSVETQYF
TRBJ2-3 TRBV20-1 NA NA TGCAGTGCCCCGAGAAGAGGGAGTACTACAGATACGCAGTATTTT CSAPRRGSTTDTQYF
TRBJ1-2 TRBV7-6 TRBD1 NA TGTGCCAGCAGCCCGACGGACAGGGCGGGTTTCTATGGCTACACCTTC CASSPTDRAGFYGYTF
TRBJ1-2 TRBV7-9 NA NA TGTGCCAGCAGCTTAATTCCGGGAAACTATGGCTACACCTTC CASSLIPGNYGYTF
TRBJ2-3 TRBV12-3/TRBV12-4 TRBD2 NA TGTGCCAGCAGTTCTACGGGACTAGCGGTGGGAGATACGCAGTATTTT CASSSTGLAVGDTQYF
TRBJ2-5 TRBV10-3 NA NA TGTGCCATCAGTGCCGAGGGGAGGAAGACCCAGTACTTC CAISAEGRKTQYF
TRBJ2-1 TRBV2 NA NA TGTGCCAGCACCTTTGGTACAGCCCCCAATGAGCAGTTCTTC CASTFGTAPNEQFF
TRBJ1-6 TRBV7-6 NA many TGTGCCAGCAGCCCCCTAGGGATGGGCTCCTATAATTCACCCCTCCACTTT CASSPLGMGSYNSPLHF
TRBJ2-5 TRBV29-1 TRBD1 few TGCAGCGTTGAAGCTTGGGGACAGGAACTCCAAGAGACCCAGTACTTC CSVEAWGQELQETQYF
TRBJ2-5 TRBV7-3 TRBD2 NA TGTGCCAGCAGCTTCCCAGGAACTAGCGGGGCTAGAGAGACCCAGTACTTC CASSFPGTSGARETQYF
TRBJ2-5 TRBV11-1 TRBD2 NA TGTGCCAGCAGTCGGACCGGGACTAGCGGAGAAGAGACCCAGTACTTC CASSRTGTSGEETQYF
TRBJ2-7 TRBV2 TRBD2 few TGTGCCAGCAGTGAAGCGTCCCCTAGCGGGGGGATAACCTACGAGCAGTACTTC CASSEASPSGGITYEQYF
TRBJ1-1 TRBV6-5 NA few TGTGCCAGCAGTTCGGAATGGGCTGAAGCTTTCTTT CASSSEWAEAFF
TRBJ1-5 TRBV5-8 TRBD1 few TGTGCCAGCAGCCAACACAGGGGAGGCAATCAGCCCCAGCATTTT CASSQHRGGNQPQHF
TRBJ2-4 TRBV14 TRBD2 once TGTGCCAGCAGCCGCGAAGCGGGAGGTTTAGCCAAAAACATTCAGTACTTC CASSREAGGLAKNIQYF
TRBJ2-5 TRBV11-2 NA NA TGTGCCAGCAGCTCTCAGGGAGAGGGGACCCAGTACTTC CASSSQGEGTQYF
TRBJ1-1 TRBV20-1 NA few TGCAGTGCCGTGCGACAGCTCAACACTGAAGCTTTCTTT CSAVRQLNTEAFF
TRBJ1-5 TRBV4-2 NA many TGTGCCAGCAGCCAAGATACGGGGGGACAGCCCCAGCATTTT CASSQDTGGQPQHF
TRBJ2-1 TRBV5-6 NA NA TGTGCCAGCAGCTTCGGGACCGGGTCGGGGATAAATGAGCAGTTCTTC CASSFGTGSGINEQFF
TRBJ2-7 TRBV7-2 TRBD2 few TGTGCCAGCAGCTTAGCCGGGGGGGGCTCCTACGAGCAGTACTTC CASSLAGGGSYEQYF
TRBJ2-7 TRBV20-1 NA NA TGCAGTGCTAGAGACAGCCTAGGCGAGCAGTACTTC CSARDSLGEQYF
TRBJ1-5 TRBV7-2 TRBD1 few TGTGCCAGCAGCCAGGGACAGGTCGACAATCAGCCCCAGCATTTT CASSQGQVDNQPQHF
TRBJ1-2 TRBV10-3 NA NA TGTGCCATCAGTGAAGCCCGGGGGCCGACTAACTATGGCTACACCTTC CAISEARGPTNYGYTF
TRBJ2-3 TRBV7-2 TRBD2 few TGTGCCAGCAGCGGGGGGGCAGATACGCAGTATTTT CASSGGADTQYF
TRBJ2-7 TRBV27 NA many TGTGCCAGCAGCCGCTCGGGGTCAGTCTCCTACGAGCAGTACTTC CASSRSGSVSYEQYF
TRBJ1-1 TRBV24-1 NA few TGTGCCACCAGGGGTCAGAACACTGAAGCTTTCTTT CATRGQNTEAFF
TRBJ2-1 TRBV12-3/TRBV12-4 NA few TGTGCCAGCACTCTTTTGGGAACCTACAATGAGCAGTTCTTC CASTLLGTYNEQFF
TRBJ2-1 TRBV11-2 NA many TGTGCCAGCAGCTTAGGGCCTCTGCGCGGGTGGTTCTTC CASSLGPLRGWFF
TRBJ1-1 TRBV30 NA many TGTGCCTGGAGTTACAAACGGGAAGCTTTCTTT CAWSYKREAFF
TRBJ1-6 TRBV6-1 NA medium-sized TGTGCCAGCAGTGAAGCGGCCAGTGTGGTGTCACCCCTCCACTTT CASSEAASVVSPLHF
TRBJ2-4 TRBV12-5 TRBD1 NA TGTGCTAGCGAGGGACAGGTCCAAAACATTCAGTACTTC CASEGQVQNIQYF
TRBJ2-3 TRBV13 NA few TGTGCCAGCAGCTTAGGTTCCCAGATAGATACGCAGTATTTT CASSLGSQIDTQYF
TRBJ2-3 TRBV9 TRBD2 few TGTGCCAGCAGCGTAACTAGCGGAGGAGATACGCAGTATTTT CASSVTSGGDTQYF
TRBJ1-1 TRBV6-2/TRBV6-3 NA many TGTGCCAGCAGCCTCGGACAGCCCATGAACACTGAAGCTTTCTTT CASSLGQPMNTEAFF
TRBJ2-3 TRBV19 TRBD2 many TGTGCCAGTAGTATAGATCCAGTTTTAAAGCGGGGCAGCACAGATACGCAGTATTTT CASSIDPVLKRGSTDTQYF
TRBJ1-2 TRBV29-1 NA many TGCAGCGTTGGGAGTCTACAGCACTATGGCTACACCTTC CSVGSLQHYGYTF
TRBJ1-2 TRBV7-2 NA few TGTGCCAGCAGCCCAGGACAATATTGGTGGGGCTACACCTTC CASSPGQYWWGYTF
TRBJ2-3 TRBV5-4 NA NA TGTGCCAGCAGCTTGGAGGGATTTGATACGCAGTATTTT CASSLEGFDTQYF
TRBJ2-7 TRBV20-1 TRBD2 few TGCAGTGCACCGACTAGCGGCAGCTCCTACGAGCAGTACTTC CSAPTSGSSYEQYF